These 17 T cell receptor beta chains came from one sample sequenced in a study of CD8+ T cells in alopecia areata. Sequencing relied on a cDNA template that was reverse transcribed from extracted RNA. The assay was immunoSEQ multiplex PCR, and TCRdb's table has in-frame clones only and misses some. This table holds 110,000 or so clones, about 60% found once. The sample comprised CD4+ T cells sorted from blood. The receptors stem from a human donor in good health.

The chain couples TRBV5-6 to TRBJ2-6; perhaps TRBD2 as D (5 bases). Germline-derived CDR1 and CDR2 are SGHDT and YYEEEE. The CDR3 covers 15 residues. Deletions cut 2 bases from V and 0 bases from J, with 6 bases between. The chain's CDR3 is CASSFGVSGANVLTF. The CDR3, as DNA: TGTGCCAGCAGCTTCGGGGTCTCTGGGGCCAACGTCCTGACTTTC. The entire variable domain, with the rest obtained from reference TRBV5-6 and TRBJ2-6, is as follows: DAGVTQSPTHLIKTRGQQVTLRCSPKSGHDTVSWYQQALGQGPQFIFQYYEEEERQRGNFPDRFSGHQFPNYSSELNVNALLLGDSALYLCASSFGVSGANVLTFGAGSRLTVL.

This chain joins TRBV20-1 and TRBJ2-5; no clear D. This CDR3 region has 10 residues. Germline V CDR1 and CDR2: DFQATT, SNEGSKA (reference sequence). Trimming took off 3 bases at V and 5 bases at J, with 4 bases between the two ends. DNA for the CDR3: TGCAGTGCTAGTGAGGAGACCCAGTACTTC. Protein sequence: CSASEETQYF.

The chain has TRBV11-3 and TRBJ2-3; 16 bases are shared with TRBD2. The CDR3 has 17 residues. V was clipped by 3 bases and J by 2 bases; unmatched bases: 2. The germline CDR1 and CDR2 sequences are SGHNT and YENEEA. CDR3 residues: CASSLGLAGGDTDTQYF. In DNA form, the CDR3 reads TGTGCCAGCAGCTTGGGACTAGCGGGGGGGGACACAGATACGCAGTATTTT.

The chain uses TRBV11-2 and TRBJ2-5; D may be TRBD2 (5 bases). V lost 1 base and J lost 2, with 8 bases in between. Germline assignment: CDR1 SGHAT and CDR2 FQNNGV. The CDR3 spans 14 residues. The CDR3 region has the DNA TGTGCCAGCAGCTTAGCGGGGTATCAAGAGACCCAGTACTTC. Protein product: CASSLAGYQETQYF.

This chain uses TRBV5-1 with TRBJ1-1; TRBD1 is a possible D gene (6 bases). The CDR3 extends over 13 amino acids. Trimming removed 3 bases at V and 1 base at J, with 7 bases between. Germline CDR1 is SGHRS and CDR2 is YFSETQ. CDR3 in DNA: TGCGCCAGCAGCTCCAGGGGGAACACTGAAGCTTTCTTT. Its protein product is CASSSRGNTEAFF.

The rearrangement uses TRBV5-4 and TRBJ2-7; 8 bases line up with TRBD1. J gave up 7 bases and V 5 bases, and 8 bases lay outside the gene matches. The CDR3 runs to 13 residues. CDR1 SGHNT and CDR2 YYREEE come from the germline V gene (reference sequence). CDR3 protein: CASSHRGTGEQYF. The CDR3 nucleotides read TGTGCCAGCAGTCACAGGGGGACGGGGGAGCAGTACTTC.

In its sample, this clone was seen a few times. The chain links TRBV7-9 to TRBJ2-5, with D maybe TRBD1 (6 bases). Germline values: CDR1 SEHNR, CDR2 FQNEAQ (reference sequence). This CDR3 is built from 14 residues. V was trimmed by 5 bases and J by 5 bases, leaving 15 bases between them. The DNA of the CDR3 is TGTGCCAGCAGCGTGTGGACAGAACAGGAGACCCAGTACTTC. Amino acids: CASSVWTEQETQYF.

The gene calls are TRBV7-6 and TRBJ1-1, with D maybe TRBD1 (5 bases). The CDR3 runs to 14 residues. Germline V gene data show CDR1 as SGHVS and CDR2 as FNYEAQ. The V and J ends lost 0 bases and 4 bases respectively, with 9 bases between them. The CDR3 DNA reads TGTGCCAGCAGCTTAGCACGACAGAGCACTGAAGCTTTCTTT. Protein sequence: CASSLARQSTEAFF.

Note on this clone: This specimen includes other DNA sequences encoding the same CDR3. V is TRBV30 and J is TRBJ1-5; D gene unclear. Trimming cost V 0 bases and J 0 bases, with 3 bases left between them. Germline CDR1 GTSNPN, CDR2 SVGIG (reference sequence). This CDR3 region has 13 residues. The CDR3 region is CAWSVGSNQPQHF. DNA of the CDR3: TGTGCCTGGAGTGTTGGTAGCAATCAGCCCCAGCATTTT.

CDR3 nucleotide sequence: TGTGCCACCAGCAGAGGTCCCATTGGGGCCAACGTCCTGACTTTC. As protein: CATSRGPIGANVLTF. The chain employs TRBV15 and TRBJ2-6; D not resolved. The CDR3 has 15 residues. The germline gives CDR1 LNHNV, CDR2 YYDKDF (reference sequence). The V end was cut by 1 base, the J end by 3 bases, with 7 bases between.

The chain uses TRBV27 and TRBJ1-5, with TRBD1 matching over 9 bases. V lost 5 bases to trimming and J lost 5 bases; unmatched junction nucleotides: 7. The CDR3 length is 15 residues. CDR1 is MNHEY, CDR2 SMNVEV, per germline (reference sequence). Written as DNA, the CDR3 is TGTGCCAGCAGTCAATACAGGGGGCGCGATCAGCCCCAGCATTTT. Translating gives CASSQYRGRDQPQHF.

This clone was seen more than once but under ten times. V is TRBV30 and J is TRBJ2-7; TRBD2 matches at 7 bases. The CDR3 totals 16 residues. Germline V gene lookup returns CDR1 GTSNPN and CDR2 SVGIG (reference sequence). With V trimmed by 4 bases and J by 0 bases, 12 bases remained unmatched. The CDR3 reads CAWKPRGTTPSYEQYF. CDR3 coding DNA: TGTGCCTGGAAGCCCCGGGGGACTACTCCCTCCTACGAGCAGTACTTC.

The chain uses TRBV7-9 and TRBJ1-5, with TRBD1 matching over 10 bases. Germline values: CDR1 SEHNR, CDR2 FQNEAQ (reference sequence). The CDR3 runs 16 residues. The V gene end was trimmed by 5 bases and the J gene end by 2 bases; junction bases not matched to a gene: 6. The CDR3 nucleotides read TGTGCCAGCAGCGCAGGGGACAGGGGAGGCAATCAGCCCCAGCATTTT. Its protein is CASSAGDRGGNQPQHF.

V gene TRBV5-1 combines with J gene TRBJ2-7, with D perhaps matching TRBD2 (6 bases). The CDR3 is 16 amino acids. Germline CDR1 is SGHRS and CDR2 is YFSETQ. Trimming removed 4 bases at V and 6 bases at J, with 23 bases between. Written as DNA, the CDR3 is TGCGCCAGCAGCCGGGATTCCGGGGGTAGAGGCGGCGAGCAGTACTTC. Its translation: CASSRDSGGRGGEQYF.

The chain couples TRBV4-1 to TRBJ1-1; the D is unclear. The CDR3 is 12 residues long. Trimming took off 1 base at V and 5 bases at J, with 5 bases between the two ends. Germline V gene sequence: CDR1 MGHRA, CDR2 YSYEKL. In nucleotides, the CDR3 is TGCGCCAGCAGCCAAGCTGAGACTGAAGCTTTCTTT. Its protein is CASSQAETEAFF.

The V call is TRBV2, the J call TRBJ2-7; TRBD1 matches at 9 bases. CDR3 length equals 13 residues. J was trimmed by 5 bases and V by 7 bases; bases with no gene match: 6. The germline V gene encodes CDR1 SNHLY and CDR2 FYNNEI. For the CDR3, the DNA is TGTGCCAGCACTGGGACAGGGCAAAACGAGCAGTACTTC. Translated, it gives CASTGTGQNEQYF.

CDR3 protein: CASSLYRLAGSETQYF. The CDR3, as DNA: TGTGCCAGCAGCTTGTATCGACTAGCGGGGAGTGAGACCCAGTACTTC. This chain links TRBV5-5 with TRBJ2-5, with TRBD2 matching 11 bases. CDR3 size: 16 residues. CDR1 is SGHKS and CDR2 is YYEKEE in the germline V gene (reference sequence). J was trimmed by 5 bases and V by 1 base; bases with no gene match: 7.